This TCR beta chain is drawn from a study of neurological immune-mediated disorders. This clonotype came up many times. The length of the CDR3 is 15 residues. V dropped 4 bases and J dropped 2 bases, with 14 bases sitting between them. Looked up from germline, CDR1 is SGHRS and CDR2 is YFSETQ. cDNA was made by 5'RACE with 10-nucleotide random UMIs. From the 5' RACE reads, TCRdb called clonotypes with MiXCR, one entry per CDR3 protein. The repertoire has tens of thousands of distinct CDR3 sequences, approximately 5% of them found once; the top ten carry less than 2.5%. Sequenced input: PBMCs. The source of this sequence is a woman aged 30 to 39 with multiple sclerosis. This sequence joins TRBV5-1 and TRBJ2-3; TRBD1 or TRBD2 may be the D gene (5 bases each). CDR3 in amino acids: CASSVTGRHTDTQYF. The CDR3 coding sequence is TGCGCCAGCAGCGTTACGGGACGACACACAGATACGCAGTATTTT.